The rows below give T cell receptor beta chains drawn from one sample of a study of regulatory T cells in long-lasting Graves disease. TCRdb passed the multiplex PCR reads through MiXCR, listing each CDR3 protein once. The sample holds about 220,000 distinct CDR3 sequences, approximately 18% seen once. The same data also went into a second study, on T cells in Graves' hyperthyroidism and ophthalmopathy.

This sample comprised peripheral blood mononuclear cells (PBMCs), obtained at new diagnosis, from a patient treated with antithyroid drugs. The receptors were gathered from a woman aged 25-40 years with Graves disease. Each CDR3 is given with its conserved first and last residue. D genes are given only for firm matches. Clone size is shown for a subset of rows, as once, few, many or a class of expanded clone.

DNA,CDR3,size,D,J,V
TGTGCCAGCAGCCAAGCCCAGGGGAGGTCCGGGGAGCTGTTTTTT,CASSQAQGRSGELFF,many,-,TRBJ2-2,TRBV14
TGCAGTGCTAAAGCCCCCGACAGGACTCGCGGGACCCAGTACTTC,CSAKAPDRTRGTQYF,many,-,TRBJ2-5,TRBV20-1
TGCAGTGCTAGCAGCGGGACAGGGGGCATGAGAAGCAATCAGCCCCAGCATTTT,CSASSGTGGMRSNQPQHF,once,TRBD1,TRBJ1-5,TRBV20-1
TGTGCCAGCAGTATTCATTGGAGCAATCAGCCCCAGCATTTT,CASSIHWSNQPQHF,many,-,TRBJ1-5,TRBV28
TGTGCCAGCAGCTCGTCGCCAGGGGGTAACTTCTACGAGCAGTACTTC,CASSSSPGGNFYEQYF,-,TRBD1,TRBJ2-7,TRBV5-1
TGTGCCAGCAGCTTGCGGAGGGACATTCAGTACTTC,CASSLRRDIQYF,many,-,TRBJ2-4,TRBV11-2
TGTGCCAGCAGTTTGGTCCCGGAGGATGGCTACACCTTC,CASSLVPEDGYTF,many,-,TRBJ1-2,TRBV28
TGTGCTAGTGGTCCCCCGACAGGGGAAGTAGACACAGATACGCAGTATTTT,CASGPPTGEVDTDTQYF,many,TRBD1,TRBJ2-3,TRBV12-5
TGTGCCAGCGTCCGCTCTGCTAGCTCCTACAATGAGCAGTTCTTC,CASVRSASSYNEQFF,many,-,TRBJ2-1,TRBV7-2
TGTGCCAGTAGTATTAGGCACCTCGTCACTGAAGCTTTCTTT,CASSIRHLVTEAFF,many,-,TRBJ1-1,TRBV19